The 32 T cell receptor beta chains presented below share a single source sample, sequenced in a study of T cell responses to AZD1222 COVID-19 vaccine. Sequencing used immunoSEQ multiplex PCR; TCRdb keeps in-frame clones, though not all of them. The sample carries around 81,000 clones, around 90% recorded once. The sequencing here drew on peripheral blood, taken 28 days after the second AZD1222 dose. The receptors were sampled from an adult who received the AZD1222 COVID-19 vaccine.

The CDR3 reads CASSKRIQGGGYTF. CDR3 bases: TGTGCCAGCAGCAAACGGATCCAGGGAGGGGGCTACACCTTC. V usage is TRBV21-1 and J usage is TRBJ1-2. TRBV21-1 is reported as a pseudogene. The CDR3 length is 14 residues.

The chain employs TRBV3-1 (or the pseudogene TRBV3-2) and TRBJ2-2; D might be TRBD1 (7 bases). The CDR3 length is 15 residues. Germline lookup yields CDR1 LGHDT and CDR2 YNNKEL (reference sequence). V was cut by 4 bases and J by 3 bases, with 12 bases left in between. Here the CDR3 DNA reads TGTGCCAGCAGCCCCTGGAGGGGGCACACCGGGGAGCTGTTTTTT. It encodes CASSPWRGHTGELFF.

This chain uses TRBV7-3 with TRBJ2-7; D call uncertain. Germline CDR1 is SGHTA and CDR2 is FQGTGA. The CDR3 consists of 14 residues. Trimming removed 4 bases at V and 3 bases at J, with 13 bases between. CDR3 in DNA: TGTGCCAGCAGCTCGAAACAGCCTTACTACGAGCAGTACTTC. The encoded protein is CASSSKQPYYEQYF.

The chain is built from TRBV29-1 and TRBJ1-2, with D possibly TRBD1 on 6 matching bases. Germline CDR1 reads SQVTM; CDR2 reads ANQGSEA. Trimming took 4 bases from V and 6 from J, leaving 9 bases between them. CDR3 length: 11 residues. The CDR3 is CSVGGQNGYTF. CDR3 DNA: TGCAGCGTTGGGGGGCAGAATGGCTACACCTTC.

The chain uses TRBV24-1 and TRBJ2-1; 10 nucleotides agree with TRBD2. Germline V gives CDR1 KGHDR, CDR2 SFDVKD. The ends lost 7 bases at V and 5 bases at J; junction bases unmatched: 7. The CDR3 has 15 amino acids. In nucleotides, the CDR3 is TGTGCCACCAGGCCTCTAGCGGGAGCGGACAATGAGCAGTTCTTC. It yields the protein CATRPLAGADNEQFF.

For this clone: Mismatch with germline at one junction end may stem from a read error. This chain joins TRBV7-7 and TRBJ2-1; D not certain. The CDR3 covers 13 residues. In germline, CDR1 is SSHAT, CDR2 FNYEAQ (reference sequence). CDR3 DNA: TGTGCTAGCAGCTTAGGATTATACAATGAGCAGTTCTTC. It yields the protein CASSLGLYNEQFF.

The CDR3 reads CASSLVGSSSGNTIYF. Written as DNA, the CDR3 is TGCGCCAGCAGCTTGGTAGGCAGTAGCTCTGGAAACACCATATATTTT. The V gene is TRBV5-1, the J gene TRBJ1-3; the D is unclear. In germline, CDR1 is SGHRS, CDR2 YFSETQ. Trimming removed 0 bases at V and 0 bases at J, with 10 bases between. This CDR3 is built from 16 residues.

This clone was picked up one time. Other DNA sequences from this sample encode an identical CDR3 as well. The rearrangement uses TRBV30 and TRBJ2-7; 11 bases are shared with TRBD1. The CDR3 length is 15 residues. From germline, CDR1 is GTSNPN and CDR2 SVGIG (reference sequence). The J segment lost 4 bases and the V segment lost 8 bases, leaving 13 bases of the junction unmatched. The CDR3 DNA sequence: TGTGCCCTGGAGGAATACGGACAGGGGGCTTACGAGCAGTACTTC. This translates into CALEEYGQGAYEQYF.

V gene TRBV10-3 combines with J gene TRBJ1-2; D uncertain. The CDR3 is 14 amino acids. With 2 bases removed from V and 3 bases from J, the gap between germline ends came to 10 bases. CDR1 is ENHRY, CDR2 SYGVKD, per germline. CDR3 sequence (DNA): TGTGCCATCAGTGAGCGCCTTAATGACTATGGCTACACCTTC. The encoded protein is CAISERLNDYGYTF.

The CDR3 DNA reads as TGTGCCAGCAGCTCCAGGATCTCCTACGAGCAGTACTTC. This codes for CASSSRISYEQYF. The chain combines TRBV3-1 (or the pseudogene TRBV3-2) with TRBJ2-7; no reliable D call. The V and J ends lost 5 bases and 0 bases respectively, with 8 bases between them. Looked up from germline, CDR1 is LGHDT and CDR2 is YNNKEL (reference sequence). The CDR3 has 13 amino acids.

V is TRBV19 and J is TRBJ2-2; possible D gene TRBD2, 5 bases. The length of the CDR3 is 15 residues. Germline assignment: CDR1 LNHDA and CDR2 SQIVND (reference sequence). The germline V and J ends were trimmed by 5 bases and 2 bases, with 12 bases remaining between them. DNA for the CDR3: TGTGCCAGTAGTGAGTGGACTCTTAACACCGGGGAGCTGTTTTTT. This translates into CASSEWTLNTGELFF.

The chain's CDR3 is CASSPRTGIYYEQYF. The CDR3 nucleotides are TGCGCCAGCAGCCCAAGGACAGGGATCTATTACGAGCAGTACTTC. The gene calls are TRBV5-1 and TRBJ2-7; 8 bases agree with TRBD1. The germline V gene encodes CDR1 SGHRS and CDR2 YFSETQ. The length of the CDR3 is 15 residues. Losses at the gene ends were 4 bases for V and 4 bases for J; bases not matched to a gene: 10.

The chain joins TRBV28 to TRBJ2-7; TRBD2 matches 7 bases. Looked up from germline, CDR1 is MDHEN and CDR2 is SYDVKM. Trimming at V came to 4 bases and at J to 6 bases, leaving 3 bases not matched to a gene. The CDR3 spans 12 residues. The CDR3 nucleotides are TGTGCCAGCAGTTGGGAGGGTCGCGAGCAGTACTTC. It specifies CASSWEGREQYF.

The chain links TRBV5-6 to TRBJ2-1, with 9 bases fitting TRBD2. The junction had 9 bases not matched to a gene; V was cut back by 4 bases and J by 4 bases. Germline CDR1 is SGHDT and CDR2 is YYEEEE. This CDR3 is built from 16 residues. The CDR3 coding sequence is TGTGCCAGCAGCGGACAACTAGCGGGCGGTTACAATGAGCAGTTCTTC. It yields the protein CASSGQLAGGYNEQFF.

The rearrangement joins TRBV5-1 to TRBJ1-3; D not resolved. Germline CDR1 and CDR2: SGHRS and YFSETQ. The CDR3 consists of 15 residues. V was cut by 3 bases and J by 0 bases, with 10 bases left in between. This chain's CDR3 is CASSSGRSSGNTIYF. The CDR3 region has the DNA TGCGCCAGCAGCTCGGGCAGGAGCTCTGGAAACACCATATATTTT.

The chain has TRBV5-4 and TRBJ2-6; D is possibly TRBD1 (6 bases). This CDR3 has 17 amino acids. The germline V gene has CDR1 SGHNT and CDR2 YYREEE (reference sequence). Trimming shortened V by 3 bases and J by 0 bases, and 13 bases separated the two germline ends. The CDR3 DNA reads TGTGCCAGCAGCTCACAGGGACCGTCCTCTGGGGCCAACGTCCTGACTTTC. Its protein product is CASSSQGPSSGANVLTF.

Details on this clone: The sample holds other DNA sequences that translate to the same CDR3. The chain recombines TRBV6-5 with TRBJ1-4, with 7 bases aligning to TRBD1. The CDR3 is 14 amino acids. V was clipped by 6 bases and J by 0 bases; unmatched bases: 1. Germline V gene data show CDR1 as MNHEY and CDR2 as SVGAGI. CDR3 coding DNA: TGTGCCAGCAGAGACAGGGCAACTAATGAAAAACTGTTTTTT. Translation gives CASRDRATNEKLFF.

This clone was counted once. DNA for the CDR3: TGTGCCAGCAGCTTAGCGGGACAGGCGAACACCGGGGAGCTGTTTTTT. Protein sequence: CASSLAGQANTGELFF. V usage is TRBV7-9 and J usage is TRBJ2-2, with TRBD1 matching over 8 bases. From germline, CDR1 is SEHNR and CDR2 FQNEAQ (reference sequence). V shed 0 bases, J shed 0 bases, and the junction held 0 bases outside the gene matches. CDR3 length equals 16 residues.

Written as DNA, the CDR3 is TGTGCCAGCAGCCGGGACATTTCTATGAACACTGAAGCTTTCTTT. Residues: CASSRDISMNTEAFF. The chain is built from TRBV3-1 (or the pseudogene TRBV3-2) and TRBJ1-1; tentative D call: TRBD1 (6 bases). Germline CDR1 and CDR2: LGHDT and YNNKEL (reference sequence). CDR3 length: 15 residues. V lost 4 bases and J lost 0, with 12 bases in between.

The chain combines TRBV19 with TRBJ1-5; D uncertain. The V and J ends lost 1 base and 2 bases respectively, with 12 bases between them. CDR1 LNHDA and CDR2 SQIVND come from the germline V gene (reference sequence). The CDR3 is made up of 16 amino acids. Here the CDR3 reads CASSIVGGGGNQPQHF. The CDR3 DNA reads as TGTGCCAGTAGTATAGTGGGAGGTGGAGGCAATCAGCCCCAGCATTTT. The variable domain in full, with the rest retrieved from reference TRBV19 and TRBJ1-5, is DGGITQSPKYLFRKEGQNVTLSCEQNLNHDAMYWYRQDPGQGLRLIYYSQIVNDFQKGDIAEGYSVSREKKESFPLTVTSAQKNPTAFYLCASSIVGGGGNQPQHFGDGTRLSIL.

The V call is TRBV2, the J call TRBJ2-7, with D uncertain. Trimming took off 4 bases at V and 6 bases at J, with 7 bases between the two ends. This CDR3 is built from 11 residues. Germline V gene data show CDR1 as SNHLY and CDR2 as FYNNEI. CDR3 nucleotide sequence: TGTGCCAGCAGTGTTAGGGCCGAGCAGTACTTC. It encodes CASSVRAEQYF.

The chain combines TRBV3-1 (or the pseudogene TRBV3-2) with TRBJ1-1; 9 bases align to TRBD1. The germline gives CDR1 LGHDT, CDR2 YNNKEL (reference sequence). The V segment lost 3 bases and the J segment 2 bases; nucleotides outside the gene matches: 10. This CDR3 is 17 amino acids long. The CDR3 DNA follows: TGTGCCAGCAGCCACCTCCTCCCGGGACAGGGTAACACTGAAGCTTTCTTT. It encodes CASSHLLPGQGNTEAFF.

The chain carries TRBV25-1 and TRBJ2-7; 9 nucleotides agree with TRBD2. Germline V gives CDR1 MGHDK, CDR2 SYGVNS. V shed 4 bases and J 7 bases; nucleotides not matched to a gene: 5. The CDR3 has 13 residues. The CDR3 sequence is CASSGLAVKEQYF. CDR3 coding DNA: TGTGCCAGCAGTGGACTAGCGGTTAAAGAGCAGTACTTC.

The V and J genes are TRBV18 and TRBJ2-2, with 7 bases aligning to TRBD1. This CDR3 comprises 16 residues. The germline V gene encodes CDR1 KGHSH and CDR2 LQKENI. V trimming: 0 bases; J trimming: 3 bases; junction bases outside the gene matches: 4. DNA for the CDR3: TGTGCCAGCTCACCACCAAACAGGGGAGACACCGGGGAGCTGTTTTTT. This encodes CASSPPNRGDTGELFF.

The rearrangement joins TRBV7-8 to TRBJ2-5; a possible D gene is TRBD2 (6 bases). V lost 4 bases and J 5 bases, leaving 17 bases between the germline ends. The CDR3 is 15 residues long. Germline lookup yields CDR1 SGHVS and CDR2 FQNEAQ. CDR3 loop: CASSYDRGRGETQYF. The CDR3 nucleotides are TGTGCCAGCAGCTACGATAGGGGTCGGGGGGAGACCCAGTACTTC.

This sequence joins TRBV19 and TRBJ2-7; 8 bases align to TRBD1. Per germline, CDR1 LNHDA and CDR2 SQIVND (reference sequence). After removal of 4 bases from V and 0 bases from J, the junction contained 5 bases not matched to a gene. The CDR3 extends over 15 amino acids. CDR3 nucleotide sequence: TGTGCCAGTAGTACGGGACAGGCGAGCTCCTACGAGCAGTACTTC. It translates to CASSTGQASSYEQYF.

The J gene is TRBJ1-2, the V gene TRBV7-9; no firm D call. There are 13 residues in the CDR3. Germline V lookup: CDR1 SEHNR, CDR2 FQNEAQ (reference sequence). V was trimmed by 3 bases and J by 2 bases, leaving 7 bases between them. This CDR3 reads CASSLGGNYGYTF. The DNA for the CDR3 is TGTGCCAGCAGCTTGGGTGGGAACTATGGCTACACCTTC.

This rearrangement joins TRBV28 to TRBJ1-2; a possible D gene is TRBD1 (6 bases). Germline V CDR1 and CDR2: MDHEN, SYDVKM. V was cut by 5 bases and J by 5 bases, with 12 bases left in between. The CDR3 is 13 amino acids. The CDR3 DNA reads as TGTGCCAGCAGTCCAGGGGAGGTATATGGCTACACCTTC. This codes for CASSPGEVYGYTF.

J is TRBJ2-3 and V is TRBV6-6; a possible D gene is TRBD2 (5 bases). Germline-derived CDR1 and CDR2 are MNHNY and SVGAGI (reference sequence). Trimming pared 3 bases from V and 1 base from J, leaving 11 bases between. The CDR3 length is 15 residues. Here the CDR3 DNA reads TGTGCCAGCAGTTATACGAGGGTAGGCACAGATACGCAGTATTTT. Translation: CASSYTRVGTDTQYF.

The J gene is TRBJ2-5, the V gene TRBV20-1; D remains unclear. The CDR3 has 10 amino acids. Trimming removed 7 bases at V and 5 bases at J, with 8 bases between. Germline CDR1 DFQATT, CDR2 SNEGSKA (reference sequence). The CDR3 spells CSVRSETQYF. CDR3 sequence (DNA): TGCAGTGTTAGGTCGGAGACCCAGTACTTC.

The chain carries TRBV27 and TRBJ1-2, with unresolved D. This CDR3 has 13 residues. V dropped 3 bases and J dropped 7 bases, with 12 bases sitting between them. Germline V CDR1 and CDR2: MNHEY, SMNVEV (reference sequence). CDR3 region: CASSLGSVGGYTF. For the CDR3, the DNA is TGTGCCAGCAGTTTGGGGTCTGTGGGTGGCTACACCTTC.

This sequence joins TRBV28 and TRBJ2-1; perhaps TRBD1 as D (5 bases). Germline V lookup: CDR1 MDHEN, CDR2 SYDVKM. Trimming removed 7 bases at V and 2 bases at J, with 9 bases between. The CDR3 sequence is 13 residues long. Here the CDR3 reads CASNKGTYNEQFF. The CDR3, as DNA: TGTGCCAGCAATAAGGGGACCTACAATGAGCAGTTCTTC.